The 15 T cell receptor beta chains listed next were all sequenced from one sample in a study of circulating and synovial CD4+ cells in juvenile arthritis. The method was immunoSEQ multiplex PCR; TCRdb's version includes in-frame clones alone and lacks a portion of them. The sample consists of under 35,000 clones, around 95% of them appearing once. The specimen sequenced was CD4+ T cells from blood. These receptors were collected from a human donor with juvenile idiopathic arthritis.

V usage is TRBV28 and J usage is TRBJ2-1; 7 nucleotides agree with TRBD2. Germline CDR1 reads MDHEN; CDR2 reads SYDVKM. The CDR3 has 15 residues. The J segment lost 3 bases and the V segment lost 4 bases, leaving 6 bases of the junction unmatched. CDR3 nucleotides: TGTGCCAGCAGTTGGCCGGGAGGCGACTACAATGAGCAGTTCTTC. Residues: CASSWPGGDYNEQFF. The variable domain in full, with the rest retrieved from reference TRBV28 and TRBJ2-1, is DVKVTQSSRYLVKRTGEKVFLECVQDMDHENMFWYRQDPGLGLRLIYFSYDVKMKEKGDIPEGYSVSREKKERFSLILESASTNQTSMYLCASSWPGGDYNEQFFGPGTRLTVL.

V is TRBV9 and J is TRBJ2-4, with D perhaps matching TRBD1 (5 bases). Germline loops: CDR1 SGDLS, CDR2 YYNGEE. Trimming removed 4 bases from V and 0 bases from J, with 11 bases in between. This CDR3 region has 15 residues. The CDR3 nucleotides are TGTGCCAGCAGCCCACAGGACCTAGCCAAAAACATTCAGTACTTC. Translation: CASSPQDLAKNIQYF. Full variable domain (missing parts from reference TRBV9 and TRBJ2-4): DSGVTQTPKHLITATGQRVTLRCSPRSGDLSVYWYQQSLDQGLQFLIQYYNGEERAKGNILERFSAQQFPDLHSELNLSSLELGDSALYFCASSPQDLAKNIQYFGAGTRLSVL.

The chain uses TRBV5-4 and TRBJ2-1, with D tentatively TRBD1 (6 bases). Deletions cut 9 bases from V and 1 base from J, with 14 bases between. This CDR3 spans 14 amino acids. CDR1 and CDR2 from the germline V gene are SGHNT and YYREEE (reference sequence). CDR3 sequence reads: CATSAQGSYNEQFF. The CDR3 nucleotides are TGTGCCACCTCGGCGCAGGGGTCCTACAATGAGCAGTTCTTC.

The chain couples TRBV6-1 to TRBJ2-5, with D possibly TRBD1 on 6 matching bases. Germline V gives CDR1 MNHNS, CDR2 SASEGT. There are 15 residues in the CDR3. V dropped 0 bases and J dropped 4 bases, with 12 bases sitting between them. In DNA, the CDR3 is TGTGCCAGCAGTGAAGCGCTTCAAGGGGGAGAGACCCAGTACTTC. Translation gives CASSEALQGGETQYF.

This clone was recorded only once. In nucleotides, the CDR3 is TGTGCCATCAGTGAAGGGGGGACAGGGGCCAATGAGCAGTTCTTC. Its translation is CAISEGGTGANEQFF. The genes are TRBV10-3 and TRBJ2-1; 10 nucleotides line up with TRBD1. Trimming cost V 3 bases and J 6 bases; bases outside gene matches: 5. The CDR3 covers 15 residues. Germline CDR1 ENHRY, CDR2 SYGVKD.

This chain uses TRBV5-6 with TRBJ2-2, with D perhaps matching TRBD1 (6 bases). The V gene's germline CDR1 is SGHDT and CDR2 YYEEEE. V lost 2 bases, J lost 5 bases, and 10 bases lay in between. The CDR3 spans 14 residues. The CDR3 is CASSLSGVTGELFF. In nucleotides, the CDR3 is TGTGCCAGCAGCTTATCAGGGGTAACCGGGGAGCTGTTTTTT. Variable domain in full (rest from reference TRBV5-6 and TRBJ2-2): DAGVTQSPTHLIKTRGQQVTLRCSPKSGHDTVSWYQQALGQGPQFIFQYYEEEERQRGNFPDRFSGHQFPNYSSELNVNALLLGDSALYLCASSLSGVTGELFFGEGSRLTVL.

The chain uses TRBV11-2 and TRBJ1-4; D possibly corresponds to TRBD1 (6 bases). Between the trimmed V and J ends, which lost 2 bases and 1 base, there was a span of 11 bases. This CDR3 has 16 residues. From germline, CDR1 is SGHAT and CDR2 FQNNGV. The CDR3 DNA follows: TGTGCCAGCAGCTTATCCGGACAGAAAACTAATGAAAAACTGTTTTTT. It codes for CASSLSGQKTNEKLFF.

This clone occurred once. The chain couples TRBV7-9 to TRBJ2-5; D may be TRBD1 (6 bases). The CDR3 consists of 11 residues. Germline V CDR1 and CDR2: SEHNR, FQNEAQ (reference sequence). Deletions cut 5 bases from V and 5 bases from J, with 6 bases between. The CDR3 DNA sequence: TGTGCCAGCAGCAGGGGGGAGACCCAGTACTTC. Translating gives CASSRGETQYF.

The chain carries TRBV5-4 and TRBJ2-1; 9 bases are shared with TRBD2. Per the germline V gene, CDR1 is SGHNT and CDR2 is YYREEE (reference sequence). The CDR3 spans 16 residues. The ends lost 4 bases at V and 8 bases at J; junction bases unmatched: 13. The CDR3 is CASSRTSAGSWDEQFF. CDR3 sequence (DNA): TGTGCCAGCAGCCGGACTAGCGCAGGGTCTTGGGATGAGCAGTTCTTC.

The CDR3 bases are TGCAGCGTTGACCTCCGGAACTACTTCTACAATGAGCAGTTCTTC. Translated: CSVDLRNYFYNEQFF. This sequence joins TRBV29-1 and TRBJ2-1; D is ambiguous. The CDR3 sequence is 15 residues long. V lost 3 bases, J lost 3 bases, and 15 bases lay in between. Germline V gene lookup returns CDR1 SQVTM and CDR2 ANQGSEA.

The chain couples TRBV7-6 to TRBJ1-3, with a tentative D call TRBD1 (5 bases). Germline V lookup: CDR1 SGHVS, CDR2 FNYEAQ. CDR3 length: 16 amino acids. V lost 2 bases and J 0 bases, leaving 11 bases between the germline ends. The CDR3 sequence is CASSLTGPSSGNTIYF. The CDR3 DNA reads TGTGCCAGCAGCTTAACAGGCCCCAGCTCTGGAAACACCATATATTTT.

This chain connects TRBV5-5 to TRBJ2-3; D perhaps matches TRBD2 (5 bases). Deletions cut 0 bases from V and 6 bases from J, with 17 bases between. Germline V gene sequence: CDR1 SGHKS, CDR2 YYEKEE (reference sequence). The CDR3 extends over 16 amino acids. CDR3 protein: CASSLGSWGAEDTQYF. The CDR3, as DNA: TGTGCCAGCAGCTTGGGGTCTTGGGGAGCTGAGGATACGCAGTATTTT.

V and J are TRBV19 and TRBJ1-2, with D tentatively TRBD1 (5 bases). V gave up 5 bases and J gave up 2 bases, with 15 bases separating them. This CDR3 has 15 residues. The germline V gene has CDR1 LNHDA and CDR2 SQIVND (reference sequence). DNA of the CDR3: TGTGCCAGTAGTGATCAAGGGGCGGGAAACTATGGCTACACCTTC. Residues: CASSDQGAGNYGYTF.

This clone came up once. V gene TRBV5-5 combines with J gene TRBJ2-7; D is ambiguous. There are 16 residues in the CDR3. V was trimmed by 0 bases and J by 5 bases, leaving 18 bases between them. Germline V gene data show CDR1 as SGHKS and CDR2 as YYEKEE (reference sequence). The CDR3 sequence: CASSLAFSTDPDEQYF. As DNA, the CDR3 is TGTGCCAGCAGCTTGGCTTTTAGCACTGATCCCGACGAGCAGTACTTC.

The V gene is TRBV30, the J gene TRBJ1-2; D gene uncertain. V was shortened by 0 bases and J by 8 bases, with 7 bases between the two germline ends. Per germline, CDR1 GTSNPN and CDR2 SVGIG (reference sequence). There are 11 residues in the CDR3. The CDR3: CAWSVSVGYTF. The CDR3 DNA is TGTGCCTGGAGTGTATCGGTCGGCTACACCTTC.